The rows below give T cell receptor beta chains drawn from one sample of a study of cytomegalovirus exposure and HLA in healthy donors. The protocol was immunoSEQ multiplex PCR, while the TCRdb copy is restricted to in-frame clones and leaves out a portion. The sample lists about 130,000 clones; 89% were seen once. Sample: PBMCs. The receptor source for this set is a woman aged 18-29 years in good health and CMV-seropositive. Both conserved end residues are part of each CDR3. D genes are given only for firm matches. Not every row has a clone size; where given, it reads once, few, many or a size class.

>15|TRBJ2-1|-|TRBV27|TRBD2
TGTGCCAGCAGTTTAAGCGGGGGCCCGTACAATGAGCAGTTCTTC
CASSLSGGPYNEQFF
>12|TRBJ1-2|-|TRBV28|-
TGTGCCAGCTCTTGGGGGCAGCCAGACTACACCTTC
CASSWGQPDYTF
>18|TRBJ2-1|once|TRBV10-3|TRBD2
TGTGCCATCAGTGCCTTACTAGCGGGGGGTTCCTCCTACAATGAGCAGTTCTTC
CAISALLAGGSSYNEQFF
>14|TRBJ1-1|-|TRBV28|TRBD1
TGTGCCAGCAGGCTGACAGGGGGTGGGTCCGAAGCTTTCTTT
CASRLTGGGSEAFF
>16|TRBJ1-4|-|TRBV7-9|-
TGTGCCAGCAGCGACACTCGGGCAGGGGTGCTAGAAAAACTGTTTTTT
CASSDTRAGVLEKLFF
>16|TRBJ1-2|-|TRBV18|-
TGTGCCAGCTCACCACCGGCTCCCCAGGGGTTAGGAGGCTACACCTTC
CASSPPAPQGLGGYTF
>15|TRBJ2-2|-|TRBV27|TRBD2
TGTGCCAGCAGTCCCCCTAGCGGGGGGAGCGGGGAGCTGTTTTTT
CASSPPSGGSGELFF
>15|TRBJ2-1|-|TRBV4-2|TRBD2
TGTGCCAGCAGCCAAGGTCTAGCGGGGGGGCTTGAGCAGTTCTTC
CASSQGLAGGLEQFF
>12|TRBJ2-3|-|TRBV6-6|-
TGTGCCAGCCATTGGGCCGCAGATACGCAGTATTTT
CASHWAADTQYF
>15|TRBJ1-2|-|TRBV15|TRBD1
TGTGCCACCAGCAGAGACTCACAGGGGTCCTATGGCTACACCTTC
CATSRDSQGSYGYTF
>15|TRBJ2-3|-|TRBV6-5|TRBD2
TGTGCCAGCAGTAGAGGAGGACTAGGCCCGGATACGCAGTATTTT
CASSRGGLGPDTQYF
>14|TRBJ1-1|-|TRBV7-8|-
TGTGCCAGCAGCTTCCTTCAGGGGAACACTGAAGCTTTCTTT
CASSFLQGNTEAFF
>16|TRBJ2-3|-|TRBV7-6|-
TGTGCCAGCAGCCGATTCGGACGGGAGAGCACAGATACGCAGTATTTT
CASSRFGRESTDTQYF
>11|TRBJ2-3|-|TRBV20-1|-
TGCAGTGCTGGGCGTGAGGGAACGCAGTATTTT
CSAGREGTQYF
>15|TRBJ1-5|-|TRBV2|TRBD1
TGTGCCAGCAGTGAATGGACAGGAACCAGTCAGCCCCAGCATTTT
CASSEWTGTSQPQHF
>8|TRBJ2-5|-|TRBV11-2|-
TGCACGCGGGAGACCCAGTACTTC
CTRETQYF
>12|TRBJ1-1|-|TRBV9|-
TGTGCCAGCAGGGGCAGGAACACTGAAGCTTTCTTT
CASRGRNTEAFF
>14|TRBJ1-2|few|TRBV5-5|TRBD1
TGTGCCAGCAGCCGTCCCGGGACAGGGGGCGGCTACACCTTC
CASSRPGTGGGYTF